This TCR beta chain was identified in a study of T cells in Graves' hyperthyroidism and ophthalmopathy. V dropped 7 bases and J dropped 9 bases, with 21 bases sitting between them. Germline-derived CDR1 and CDR2 are SQVTM and ANQGSEA. This CDR3 has 13 amino acids. Amplified TCR beta CDR3 regions derived from RNA transcripts. The study used the HTBI primer set for a first-round RT-PCR of the TCR CDR3. TCRdb redid the calling of the multiplex PCR reads with MiXCR, one entry per CDR3 protein. Of a few hundred thousand distinct CDR3 sequences listed, 40% to 50% are singletons. Concerning this clonotype itself: Antigen specificity is unknown.

Investigators excluded patients with uncontrolled infection, other autoimmune disease, pregnancy or lactation. Study-level results: Blood also contained most expanded thyroid clonotypes above 0.001.

Specimen: peripheral blood or thyroid tissue (not recorded which). The chain is built from TRBV29-1 and TRBJ2-5; weak D call: TRBD1 (8 bases). This clonotype was obtained from an adult woman with Graves' disease, either hyperthyroidism or ophthalmopathy (not recorded which). CDR3 amino acids: CSAETGGGQPQYF. The CDR3 nucleotides are TGCAGCGCCGAAACAGGGGGGGGTCAGCCCCAGTACTTC. Drawing the rest from reference TRBV29-1 and TRBJ2-5, the complete variable domain is SAVISQKPSRDICQRGTSLTIQCQVDSQVTMMFWYRQQPGQSLTLIATANQGSEATYESGFVIDKFPISRPNLTFSTLTVSNMSPEDSSIYLCSAETGGGQPQYFGPGTRLLVL.